A selection of T cell receptor beta chains follows, all from one sample in a study of blood T cell repertoires in COVID-19. Clones were read by immunoSEQ multiplex PCR, and TCRdb kept only the in-frame ones, dropping some. The table lists 100,000 to 150,000 clones, approximately 81% of them singletons. The sample was peripheral blood. The receptors derive from an elderly man with COVID-19, enrolled during active disease. The CDR3 runs from the conserved cysteine through the conserved F or W. Each record gives: V gene, D gene, clone size, J gene, CDR3 DNA, CDR3 protein. A D gene is named only where the DNA matches it firmly. Some rows mark clone size as missing; the rest say once, few, many or name a class of expanded clone.

TRBV28,NA,NA,TRBJ2-7,TGTGCCAGCAGTTTATCCGGGGAGAGCTCCTACGAGCAGTACTTC,CASSLSGESSYEQYF
TRBV5-1,NA,NA,TRBJ2-7,TGCGCCAGCAGCTTGGAAGGCCAGGGAGGCTACGAGCAGTACTTC,CASSLEGQGGYEQYF
TRBV11-2,NA,once,TRBJ2-1,TGTGCCAGCAGCTTTCTTTTACGCCCTGCCGGGGATGAGCAGTTCTTC,CASSFLLRPAGDEQFF
TRBV2,TRBD1,NA,TRBJ1-2,TGTGCCAGCAGCAACTCCGGGACAGGGGCCTATGGCTACACCTTC,CASSNSGTGAYGYTF
TRBV28,NA,NA,TRBJ2-5,TGTGCCAGCAGTTCGCCGGGCAGCGGGACCCAGTACTTC,CASSSPGSGTQYF
TRBV9,NA,NA,TRBJ1-3,TGTGCCAGCAGCGTAGATGGGAGCGGAAACACCATATATTTT,CASSVDGSGNTIYF
TRBV19,NA,NA,TRBJ1-2,TGTGCCAGTAGTTTACAGGGAGAAGGCTATGGCTACACCTTC,CASSLQGEGYGYTF
TRBV2,TRBD2,NA,TRBJ2-4,TGTGCCAGCAGTGGGACTAGCGGGAGTTCGTCCAAAAACATTCAGTACTTC,CASSGTSGSSSKNIQYF
TRBV7-8,TRBD1,few,TRBJ2-1,TGTGCCAGCAGCCCAGACAGGGCTGGCAATGAGCAGTTCTTC,CASSPDRAGNEQFF
TRBV6-5,NA,NA,TRBJ2-3,TGTGCCAGCAGTTACTCTCTAGCGTCTAGCACAGATACGCAGTATTTT,CASSYSLASSTDTQYF
TRBV7-9,NA,NA,TRBJ2-7,TGTGCCAGCAGCTTAAAAGGACGGAGGTCCTACGAGCAGTACTTC,CASSLKGRRSYEQYF
TRBV5-4,TRBD2,NA,TRBJ2-1,TGTGCCAGCAGCCCAGGAGGAGCGGGAGGGTACAATGAGCAGTTCTTC,CASSPGGAGGYNEQFF
TRBV15,TRBD1,few,TRBJ2-5,TGTGCCACCAGCAGAGGGGACAGCCAAGAGACCCAGTACTTC,CATSRGDSQETQYF